This TCR beta chain came from a study of T cells after yellow fever vaccination. On the study more broadly: Preparing low-cell-number fractions relied on SMART-Seq v4 Ultra Low Input.

TCRdb processed the 5' RACE reads anew with MiXCR; each CDR3 protein has one entry. The sample consists of 150,000 to 200,000 distinct CDR3 sequences, 7% to 10% of them appearing once. A few counts support this clonotype. This TCR came from a man aged 18 to 30 who received the YFV17D yellow fever vaccine. The source material was CD8+ T cells sorted from PBMCs, sampled 45 days after the yellow fever booster vaccination.

Written as DNA, the CDR3 is TGTGCCAGCAGCTTCGTCCCGGCTACAGATACGCAGTATTTT. Translated, it gives CASSFVPATDTQYF. The V and J genes are TRBV7-9 and TRBJ2-3; D gene uncertain. Trimming removed 3 bases from V and 3 bases from J, with 10 bases in between. The CDR3 runs to 14 residues. The germline V gene has CDR1 SEHNR and CDR2 FQNEAQ (reference sequence).